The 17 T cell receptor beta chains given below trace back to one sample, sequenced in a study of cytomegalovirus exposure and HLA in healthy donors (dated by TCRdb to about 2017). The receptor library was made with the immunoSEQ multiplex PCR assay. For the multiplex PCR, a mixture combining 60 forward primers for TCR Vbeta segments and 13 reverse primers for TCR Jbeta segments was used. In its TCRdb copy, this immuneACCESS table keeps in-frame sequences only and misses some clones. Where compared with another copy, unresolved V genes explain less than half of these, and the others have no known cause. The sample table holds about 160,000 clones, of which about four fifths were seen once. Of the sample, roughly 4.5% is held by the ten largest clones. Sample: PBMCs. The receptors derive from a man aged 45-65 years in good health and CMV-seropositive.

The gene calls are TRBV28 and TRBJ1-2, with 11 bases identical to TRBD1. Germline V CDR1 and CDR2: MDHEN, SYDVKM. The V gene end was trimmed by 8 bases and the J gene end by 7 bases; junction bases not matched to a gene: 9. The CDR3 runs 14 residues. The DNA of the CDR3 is TGTGCCAGCCTACCTGGACAGGGGGCCTTTGGCTACACCTTC. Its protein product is CASLPGQGAFGYTF.

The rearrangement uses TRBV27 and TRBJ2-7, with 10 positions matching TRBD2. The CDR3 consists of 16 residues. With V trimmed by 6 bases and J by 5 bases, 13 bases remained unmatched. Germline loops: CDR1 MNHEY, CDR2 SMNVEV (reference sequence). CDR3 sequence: CASSTHLAGVLNEQYF. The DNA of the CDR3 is TGTGCCAGCAGCACCCATCTAGCGGGAGTGTTAAACGAGCAGTACTTC.

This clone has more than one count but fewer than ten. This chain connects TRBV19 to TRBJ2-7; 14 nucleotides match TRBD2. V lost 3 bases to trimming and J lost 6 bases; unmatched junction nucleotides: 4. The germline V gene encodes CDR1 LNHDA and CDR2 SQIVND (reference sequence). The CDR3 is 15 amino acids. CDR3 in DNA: TGTGCCAGTAGTATCGGGGGGACTAGCGGGAGCGAGCAGTACTTC. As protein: CASSIGGTSGSEQYF.

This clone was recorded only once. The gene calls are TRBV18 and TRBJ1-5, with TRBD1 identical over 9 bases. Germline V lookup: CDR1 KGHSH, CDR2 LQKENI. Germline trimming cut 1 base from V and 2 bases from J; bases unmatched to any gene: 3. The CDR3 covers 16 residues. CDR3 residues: CASSPRGQGGNQPQHF. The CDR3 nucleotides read TGTGCCAGCTCACCACGGGGACAGGGTGGCAATCAGCCCCAGCATTTT.

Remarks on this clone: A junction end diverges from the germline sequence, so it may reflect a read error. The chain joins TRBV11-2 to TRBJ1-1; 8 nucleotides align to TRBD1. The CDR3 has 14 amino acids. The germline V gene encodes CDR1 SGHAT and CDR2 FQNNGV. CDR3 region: CASSSRTGTGEASF. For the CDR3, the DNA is TGTGCCAGCAGCTCCCGGACAGGGACGGGTGAAGCTTCCTTT.

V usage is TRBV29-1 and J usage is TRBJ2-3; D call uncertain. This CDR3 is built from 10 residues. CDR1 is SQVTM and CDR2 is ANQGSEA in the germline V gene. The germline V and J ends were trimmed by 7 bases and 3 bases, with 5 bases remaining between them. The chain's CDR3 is CSASTDTQYF. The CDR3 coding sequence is TGCAGCGCCTCGACAGATACGCAGTATTTT.

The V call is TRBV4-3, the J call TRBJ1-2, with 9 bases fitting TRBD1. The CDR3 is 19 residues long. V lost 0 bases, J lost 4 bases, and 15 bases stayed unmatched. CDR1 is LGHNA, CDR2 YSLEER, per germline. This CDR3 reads CASSQDERDRVQRGYGYTF. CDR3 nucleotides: TGCGCCAGCAGCCAAGATGAGCGGGACAGGGTCCAGCGAGGCTATGGCTACACCTTC.

The CDR3 coding sequence is TGTGCCAGCAGCAATTACAGGGGGACGGACAATGAGCAGTTCTTC. Translating gives CASSNYRGTDNEQFF. This chain connects TRBV11-2 to TRBJ2-1; 8 nucleotides agree with TRBD1. V shed 5 bases, J shed 5 bases, and the junction held 8 bases outside the gene matches. The CDR3 length is 15 residues. Germline V CDR1 and CDR2: SGHAT, FQNNGV.

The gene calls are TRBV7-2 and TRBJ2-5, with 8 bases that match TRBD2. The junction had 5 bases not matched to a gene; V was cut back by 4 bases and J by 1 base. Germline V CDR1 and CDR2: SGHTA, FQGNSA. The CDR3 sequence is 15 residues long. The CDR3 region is CASSSDAGGQETQYF. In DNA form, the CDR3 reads TGTGCCAGCAGCTCTGACGCGGGGGGCCAAGAGACCCAGTACTTC.

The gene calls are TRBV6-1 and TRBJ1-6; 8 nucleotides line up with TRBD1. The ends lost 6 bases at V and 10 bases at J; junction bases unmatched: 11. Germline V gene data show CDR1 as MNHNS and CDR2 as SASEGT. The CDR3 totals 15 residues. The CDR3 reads CASSQLGQGRSPLHF. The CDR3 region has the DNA TGTGCCAGCAGCCAACTCGGACAGGGTCGGTCACCCCTCCACTTT.

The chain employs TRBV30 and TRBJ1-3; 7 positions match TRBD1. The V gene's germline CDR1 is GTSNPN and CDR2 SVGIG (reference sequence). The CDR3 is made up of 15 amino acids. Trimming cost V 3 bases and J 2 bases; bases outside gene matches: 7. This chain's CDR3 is CAWRRDRQPGNTIYF. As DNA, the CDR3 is TGTGCCTGGAGGCGGGACAGACAGCCTGGAAACACCATATATTTT.

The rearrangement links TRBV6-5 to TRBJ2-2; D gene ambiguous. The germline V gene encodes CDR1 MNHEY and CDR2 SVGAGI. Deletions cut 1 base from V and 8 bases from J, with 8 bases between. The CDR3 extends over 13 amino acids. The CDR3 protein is CASSYYSGGELFF. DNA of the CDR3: TGTGCCAGCAGTTACTATTCGGGTGGGGAGCTGTTTTTT.

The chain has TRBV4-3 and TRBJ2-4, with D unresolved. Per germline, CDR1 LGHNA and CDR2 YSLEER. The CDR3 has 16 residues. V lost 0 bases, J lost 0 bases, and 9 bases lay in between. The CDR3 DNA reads TGCGCCAGCAGCCAAGATAGTGTCCTAGCCAAAAACATTCAGTACTTC. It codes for CASSQDSVLAKNIQYF.

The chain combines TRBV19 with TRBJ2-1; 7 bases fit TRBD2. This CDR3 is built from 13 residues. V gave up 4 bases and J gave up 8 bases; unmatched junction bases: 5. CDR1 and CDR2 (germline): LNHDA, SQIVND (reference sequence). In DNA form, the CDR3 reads TGTGCCAGTAGTACGACTAGCCCCCATGAGCAGTTCTTC. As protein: CASSTTSPHEQFF.

CDR3 in amino acids: CASGGQGNSPLHF. In DNA form, the CDR3 reads TGTGCCAGCGGGGGACAGGGGAATTCACCCCTCCACTTT. The chain combines TRBV6-5 with TRBJ1-6; 10 nucleotides line up with TRBD1. This CDR3 contains 13 residues. Germline CDR1 reads MNHEY; CDR2 reads SVGAGI. Trimming cost V 8 bases and J 7 bases; bases outside gene matches: 2.

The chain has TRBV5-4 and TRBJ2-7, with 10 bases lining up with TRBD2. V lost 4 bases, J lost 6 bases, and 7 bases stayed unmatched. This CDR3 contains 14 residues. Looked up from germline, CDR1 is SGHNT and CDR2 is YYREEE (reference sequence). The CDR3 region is CASSLPTSGAEQYF. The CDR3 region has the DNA TGTGCCAGCAGCCTACCTACTAGCGGGGCCGAGCAGTACTTC. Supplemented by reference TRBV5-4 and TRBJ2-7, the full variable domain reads ETGVTQSPTHLIKTRGQQVTLRCSSQSGHNTVSWYQQALGQGPQFIFQYYREEENGRGNFPPRFSGLQFPNYSSELNVNALELDDSALYLCASSLPTSGAEQYFGPGTRLTVT.

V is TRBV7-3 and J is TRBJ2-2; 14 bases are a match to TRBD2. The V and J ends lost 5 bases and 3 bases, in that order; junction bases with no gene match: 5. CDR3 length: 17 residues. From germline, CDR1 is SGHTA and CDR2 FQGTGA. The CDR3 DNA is TGTGCCAGCAGCCCTGGGACTAGCGGGGGTCACACCGGGGAGCTGTTTTTT. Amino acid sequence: CASSPGTSGGHTGELFF.